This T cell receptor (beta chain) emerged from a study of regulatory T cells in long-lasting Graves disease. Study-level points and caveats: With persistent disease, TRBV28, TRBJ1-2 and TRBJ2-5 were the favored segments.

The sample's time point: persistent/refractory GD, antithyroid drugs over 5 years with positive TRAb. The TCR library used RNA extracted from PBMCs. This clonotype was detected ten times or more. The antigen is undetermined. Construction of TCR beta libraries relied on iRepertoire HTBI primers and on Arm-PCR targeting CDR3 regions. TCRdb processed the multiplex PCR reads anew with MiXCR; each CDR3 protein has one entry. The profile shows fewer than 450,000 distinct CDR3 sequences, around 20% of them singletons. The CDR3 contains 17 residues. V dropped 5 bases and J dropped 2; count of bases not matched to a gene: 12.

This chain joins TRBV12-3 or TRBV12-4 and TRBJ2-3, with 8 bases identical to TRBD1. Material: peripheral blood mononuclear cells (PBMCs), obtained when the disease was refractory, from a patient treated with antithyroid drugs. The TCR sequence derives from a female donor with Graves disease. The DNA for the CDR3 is TGTGCCAGCAGTCTACCGGGACAGGCTTTTTCCACAGATACGCAGTATTTT. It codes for CASSLPGQAFSTDTQYF.